This is a list of T cell receptor beta chains from one sample in a study of T-cell reconstitution after alpha-beta-depleted transplantation in children. Via MiXCR, TCRdb re-called the PCR reads, giving one row per CDR3 protein. This sample has about a million distinct CDR3 sequences, with about 29% found just once. Sequenced material: PBMCs, mostly from graft donor cells, taken 360 days after TCRalphabeta/CD19-depleted stem cell transplant. The receptor set was obtained from a boy under two years old who had a stem cell transplant for SCID, so the T cells may come from the graft donor. Each CDR3 is given with its conserved first and last residue. Each record gives: D gene, clone size, J gene, V gene, CDR3 DNA, CDR3 protein. D genes are given only for firm matches. Clone size, where shown, is once, few, many, or a class for clones that have expanded.

D: -; size: -; J: TRBJ2-7; V: TRBV6-1; DNA: TGTGCCAGCAGTGAAGCCGGCAGATCCTACGAGCAGTACTTC; CDR3: CASSEAGRSYEQYF
D: TRBD1; size: few; J: TRBJ2-1; V: TRBV20-1; DNA: TGCAGTGCTAGATCGGACAGGGCGTACAATGAGCAGTTCTTC; CDR3: CSARSDRAYNEQFF
D: -; size: few; J: TRBJ2-3; V: TRBV5-1; DNA: TGCGCCAGCAGCCGCACAGGGGAGGCAGATACGCAGTATTTT; CDR3: CASSRTGEADTQYF
D: -; size: once; J: TRBJ2-7; V: TRBV5-1; DNA: TGCGCCAGCAAGCGAGAGACAGCTGCCTACGAGCAGTACTTC; CDR3: CASKRETAAYEQYF
D: -; size: -; J: TRBJ2-3; V: TRBV12-3/TRBV12-4; DNA: TGTGCCAGCAGCCCCCGGACCCCAGCAGAGACGCAGTATTTT; CDR3: CASSPRTPAETQYF
D: -; size: -; J: TRBJ2-4; V: TRBV15; DNA: TGTGCCACCAGTTCGCTCTCTTGGGCGGCCCGTAGGGATCTAGCCAAAAACATTCAGTACTTC; CDR3: CATSSLSWAARRDLAKNIQYF
D: -; size: many; J: TRBJ2-1; V: TRBV10-3; DNA: TGTGCCATCAGTGAACCGGTTAGTAGCTCCTACAATGAGCAGTTCTTC; CDR3: CAISEPVSSSYNEQFF
D: -; size: -; J: TRBJ1-1; V: TRBV5-1; DNA: TGCGCCAGCAGCTTCGGCCAGGGAAGGAAGAGCACTGAAGCTTTCTTT; CDR3: CASSFGQGRKSTEAFF
D: -; size: -; J: TRBJ2-3; V: TRBV3-1; DNA: TGTGCCAGCAGCCCGCTATGGTACAGGACAAGCACAGATACGCAGTATTTT; CDR3: CASSPLWYRTSTDTQYF
D: -; size: -; J: TRBJ2-1; V: TRBV20-1; DNA: TGCAGTGCTAGAGAATCATGGGATGAGCAGTTCTTC; CDR3: CSARESWDEQFF
D: -; size: -; J: TRBJ1-4; V: TRBV29-1; DNA: TGCAGCGTCCCAGAGGGGGGGAAACTGTTTTTT; CDR3: CSVPEGGKLFF
D: -; size: -; J: TRBJ2-7; V: TRBV28; DNA: TGTGCCAGCAGCTCACAAAACTCCTACGAGCAGTACTTC; CDR3: CASSSQNSYEQYF
D: TRBD1; size: few; J: TRBJ2-1; V: TRBV12-3/TRBV12-4; DNA: TGTGCCAGCAGTCCCGGACAGGGGGCGTGGAATGAGCAGTTCTTC; CDR3: CASSPGQGAWNEQFF
D: -; size: -; J: TRBJ2-3; V: TRBV5-1; DNA: TGCGCCAGCAGCCATGGACTAGGGGGCGTACGGGATACGCAGTATTTT; CDR3: CASSHGLGGVRDTQYF
D: -; size: few; J: TRBJ2-3; V: TRBV12-3/TRBV12-4; DNA: TGTGCCAGCAGTTTTTGGGGTACGTTGGTCACAGATACGCAGTATTTT; CDR3: CASSFWGTLVTDTQYF
D: -; size: few; J: TRBJ2-2; V: TRBV5-1; DNA: TGCGCCAGCCAGGGCAGTCTGGCCACCGGGGAGCTGTTTTTT; CDR3: CASQGSLATGELFF
D: -; size: -; J: TRBJ2-3; V: TRBV5-6; DNA: TGTGCCAGCAGAAATTGGGGTTTGCCGGGGTTTGCCTACACAGATACGCAGTATTTT; CDR3: CASRNWGLPGFAYTDTQYF
D: TRBD1; size: few; J: TRBJ1-2; V: TRBV5-5; DNA: TGTGCCAGCAGCCGAACCGGGACAGGGGATGGCTACACCTTC; CDR3: CASSRTGTGDGYTF
D: TRBD1; size: many; J: TRBJ2-7; V: TRBV5-1; DNA: TGCGCCAGCAGCTTAGGGACAGGGCCCTTCTACGAGCAGTACTTC; CDR3: CASSLGTGPFYEQYF
D: TRBD1; size: -; J: TRBJ1-6; V: TRBV4-1; DNA: TGCGCCAGCAGCCAAGGTTTGGGGTCAGGGGGCTTCATGGGGTCACCCCTCCACTTT; CDR3: CASSQGLGSGGFMGSPLHF
D: TRBD1; size: -; J: TRBJ1-1; V: TRBV5-1; DNA: TGCGCCAGCAGCCCATCCGAGGGACAGGGGGCGGGGGGCACTGAAGCTTTCTTT; CDR3: CASSPSEGQGAGGTEAFF
D: TRBD2; size: few; J: TRBJ2-7; V: TRBV6-5; DNA: TGTGCCAGCAGTTACCAGCGGGGGGGAGCCTACGAGCAGTACTTC; CDR3: CASSYQRGGAYEQYF
D: -; size: -; J: TRBJ2-7; V: TRBV27; DNA: TGTGCCAGCAGTTTCTGGACAGGGAGGGCCTACGAGCAGTACTTC; CDR3: CASSFWTGRAYEQYF
D: TRBD1; size: few; J: TRBJ1-4; V: TRBV6-1; DNA: TGTGCCAGCAGAGCAGGGGGCGTAGTAGGTGAAAAACTGTTTTTT; CDR3: CASRAGGVVGEKLFF
D: -; size: few; J: TRBJ1-2; V: TRBV29-1; DNA: TGCAGCGTTGAAGATTTCGGGGGTGGCTACACCTTC; CDR3: CSVEDFGGGYTF
D: TRBD1; size: -; J: TRBJ1-2; V: TRBV7-9; DNA: TGTGCCAGCAGGGACAGGGAGGAAGGCTACACCTTC; CDR3: CASRDREEGYTF
D: -; size: few; J: TRBJ2-3; V: TRBV5-1; DNA: TGCGCCAGCAGCGGGTCACAGCCAACAGATACGCAGTATTTT; CDR3: CASSGSQPTDTQYF
D: -; size: -; J: TRBJ1-2; V: TRBV29-1; DNA: TGCAGCGTTTCGGGGCAAGGGACCGCGACTAACTATGGCTACACCTTC; CDR3: CSVSGQGTATNYGYTF
D: TRBD2; size: -; J: TRBJ2-7; V: TRBV3-1; DNA: TGTGCCAGCAGCCAAGCCGGGACTAGCGGGGGTGCATGGTTC; CDR3: CASSQAGTSGGAWF
D: -; size: -; J: TRBJ2-3; V: TRBV9; DNA: TGTGCCAGCAGCGCCACAGGGACACGCACAGATACGCAGTATTTT; CDR3: CASSATGTRTDTQYF
D: TRBD2; size: -; J: TRBJ2-7; V: TRBV18; DNA: TGTGCCAGCTCACCACAACTAGCGGGGGGGTACGAGGGCGAGCAGTACTTC; CDR3: CASSPQLAGGYEGEQYF
D: TRBD1; size: -; J: TRBJ2-1; V: TRBV15; DNA: TGTGCCACCAGCAGGGGACAGGGGGTGGAGGGTGAGCAGTTCTTC; CDR3: CATSRGQGVEGEQFF
D: -; size: once; J: TRBJ2-3; V: TRBV18; DNA: TGTGCCAGCTCACCGGGACGGTCATCAGATACGCAGTATTTT; CDR3: CASSPGRSSDTQYF